These 7 T cell receptor beta chains originate from one sample sequenced in a study of Tregs in tolerant kidney transplant recipients. TCRdb keeps only in-frame clones here, not all; method: immunoSEQ multiplex PCR. The sample holds 75,000 to 100,000 clones, roughly 92% seen once. Source material: CD8+ T cells from blood. The source is a human donor in good health.

The CDR3 loop is CASSFGRKQYF. Written as DNA, the CDR3 is TGTGCCAGCAGTTTTGGGAGAAAGCAGTACTTC. V usage is TRBV27 and J usage is TRBJ2-7; a weak D match, TRBD2 (5 bases). Germline values: CDR1 MNHEY, CDR2 SMNVEV (reference sequence). The length of the CDR3 is 11 residues. Trimming cost V 3 bases and J 8 bases, with 8 bases left between them.

V and J are TRBV13 and TRBJ1-1, with D possibly matching TRBD1 (6 bases). V dropped 0 bases and J dropped 4 bases, with 9 bases sitting between them. CDR1 and CDR2 (germline): PRHDT, FYEKMQ (reference sequence). This CDR3 comprises 14 residues. The CDR3 protein is CASSLGQGVTEAFF. The CDR3 DNA reads as TGTGCCAGCAGCTTAGGACAGGGAGTCACTGAAGCTTTCTTT.

This chain joins TRBV27 and TRBJ1-1; D call uncertain. Germline V gives CDR1 MNHEY, CDR2 SMNVEV (reference sequence). The CDR3 is made up of 13 amino acids. The V end was cut by 2 bases, the J end by 3 bases, with 7 bases between. As DNA, the CDR3 is TGTGCCAGCAGTTTAGGCGGCGACACTGAAGCTTTCTTT. Translating gives CASSLGGDTEAFF.

This clone was detected only a few times. CDR3 DNA sequence: TGCGCCAGCAGCCAAGAACGGGGACAGCCCCAGCATTTT. This translates into CASSQERGQPQHF. The V and J genes are TRBV4-1 and TRBJ1-5; D is unresolved. Trimming cost V 0 bases and J 7 bases, with 7 bases left between them. CDR3 length equals 13 residues. CDR1 and CDR2 from the germline V gene are MGHRA and YSYEKL.

V usage is TRBV7-8 and J usage is TRBJ1-1; no definite D call. V lost 2 bases to trimming and J lost 4 bases, with 8 bases between them. Germline-derived CDR1 and CDR2 are SGHVS and FQNEAQ. The CDR3 has 13 amino acids. In DNA, the CDR3 is TGTGCCAGCAGCTTATCGGGTCGCACTGAAGCTTTCTTT. Its protein product is CASSLSGRTEAFF.

In regard to this clone: The sample contains more than one DNA sequence encoding this CDR3. The chain links TRBV7-8 to TRBJ2-4; a weak D match, TRBD1 (5 bases). Germline CDR1 SGHVS, CDR2 FQNEAQ. The CDR3 sequence is 15 residues long. Trimming left V 5 bases short and J 0 bases short, with 11 bases between. The CDR3 loop reads CASSPLGVAKNIQYF. The CDR3 DNA sequence: TGTGCCAGCAGCCCCTTAGGGGTAGCCAAAAACATTCAGTACTTC.

The gene calls are TRBV2 and TRBJ1-5; 10 nucleotides line up with TRBD1. V trimming: 6 bases; J trimming: 7 bases; junction bases outside the gene matches: 9. The CDR3 covers 15 residues. Germline V gene data show CDR1 as SNHLY and CDR2 as FYNNEI. CDR3 sequence (DNA): TGTGCCAGCAGAGAGACAGGGGGCGCGAAGCAGCCCCAGCATTTT. Amino acids: CASRETGGAKQPQHF. Filled out from reference TRBV2 and TRBJ1-5, the complete variable domain reads EPEVTQTPSHQVTQMGQEVILRCVPISNHLYFYWYRQILGQKVEFLVSFYNNEISEKSEIFDDQFSVERPDGSNFTLKIRSTKLEDSAMYFCASRETGGAKQPQHFGDGTRLSIL.